The clone carrying this T cell receptor beta chain occurred many times. This sample stems from a study of metastatic and nonmetastatic thyroid tumors. TCRdb recomputed clones from the PCR reads via MiXCR. The sample holds just over 70,000 clones, 15% to 20% seen once. Thyroid surgery was preceded by no treatment in any patient. This CDR3 is built from 16 residues. CDR1 and CDR2 from the germline V gene are MNHEY and SVGAGI. Losses at the gene ends were 4 bases for V and 1 base for J; bases not matched to a gene: 6. The material sequenced was blood. The receptor was derived from a female donor with papillary thyroid cancer or a benign thyroid nodule (not recorded which). Some clones in this sample may be carry-over from other donors' samples. The V call is TRBV6-5, the J call TRBJ2-1, with 8 nucleotides matching TRBD1. The CDR3 DNA sequence: TGTGCCAGCAGTTTGGACAGGGACTTATCCTACAATGAGCAGTTCTTC. This encodes CASSLDRDLSYNEQFF.